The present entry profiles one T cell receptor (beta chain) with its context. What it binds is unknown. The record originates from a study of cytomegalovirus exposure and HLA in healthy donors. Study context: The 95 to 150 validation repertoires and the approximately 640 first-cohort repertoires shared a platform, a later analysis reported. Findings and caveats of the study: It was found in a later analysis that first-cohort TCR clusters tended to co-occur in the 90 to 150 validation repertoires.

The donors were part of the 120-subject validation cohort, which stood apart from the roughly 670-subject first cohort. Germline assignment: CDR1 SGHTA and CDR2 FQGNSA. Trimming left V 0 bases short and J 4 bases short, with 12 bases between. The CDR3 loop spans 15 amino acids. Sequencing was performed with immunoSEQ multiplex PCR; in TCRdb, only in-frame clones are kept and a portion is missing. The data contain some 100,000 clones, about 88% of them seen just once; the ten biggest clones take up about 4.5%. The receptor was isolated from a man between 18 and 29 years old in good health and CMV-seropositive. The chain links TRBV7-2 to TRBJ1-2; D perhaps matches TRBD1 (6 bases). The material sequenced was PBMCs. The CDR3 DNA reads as TGTGCCAGCAGCTTAGCGCAGGGGAAGCTCTATGGCTACACCTTC. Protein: CASSLAQGKLYGYTF.